A selection of T cell receptor beta chains follows, all from one sample in a study of response to subunit inactivated influenza vaccine. A single record per CDR3 protein comes from TCRdb applying MiXCR to the RT-PCR reads. The repertoire includes 500,000 to 600,000 distinct CDR3 sequences, about 8% of them detected once, and 10% to 15% sits in the top ten. Specimen: PBMCs from blood, collected around 25 months after vaccination. These receptor sequences come from a man aged 45 to 70 who received an inactivated influenza vaccine. Each CDR3 is given with its conserved first and last residue. A D gene is named only where the DNA matches it firmly. Size is omitted from some rows. Given values are once, few, many or a class for expanded clones.

V	length	J	D	size	CDR3	DNA
TRBV10-2	15	TRBJ2-5	-	many	CASSGGTTGAETQYF	TGCGCCAGCAGTGGCGGCACTACCGGGGCGGAGACCCAGTACTTC
TRBV12-3/TRBV12-4	15	TRBJ2-3	TRBD1	many	CASSPDRSSTDTQYF	TGTGCCAGCAGTCCGGACAGGTCCAGCACAGATACGCAGTATTTT
TRBV12-3/TRBV12-4	14	TRBJ1-1	-	few	CASSSRDGNTEAFF	TGTGCCAGCAGTTCCAGGGACGGGAACACTGAAGCTTTCTTT
TRBV9	14	TRBJ2-2	-	few	CASSVAAQWGELFF	TGTGCCAGCAGCGTTGCGGCCCAATGGGGGGAGCTGTTTTTT
TRBV3-1	14	TRBJ2-5	TRBD1	-	CASSDRGAQETQYF	TGTGCCAGCAGTGACAGGGGCGCACAAGAGACCCAGTACTTC
TRBV27	15	TRBJ1-1	-	many	CASSLVSGGDTEAFF	TGTGCCAGCAGTTTAGTATCTGGGGGGGACACTGAAGCTTTCTTT
TRBV6-1	15	TRBJ1-1	TRBD1	-	CASTLTGRGNTEAFF	TGTGCCAGCACCCTGACAGGGCGAGGGAACACTGAAGCTTTCTTT
TRBV6-6	10	TRBJ1-2	-	few	CASQGVGYTF	TGTGCCAGCCAGGGAGTGGGCTACACCTTC
TRBV10-3	13	TRBJ1-1	-	many	CAISELDVAEAFF	TGTGCCATCAGTGAGCTAGACGTGGCTGAAGCTTTCTTT
TRBV20-1	16	TRBJ1-4	TRBD1	many	CSATNRGEATNEKLFF	TGCAGTGCTACTAACAGGGGCGAAGCAACTAATGAAAAACTGTTTTTT
TRBV6-2/TRBV6-3	17	TRBJ1-1	-	many	CASSYSGRGGFMTEAFF	TGTGCCAGCAGTTACTCGGGCAGGGGAGGATTTATGACTGAAGCTTTCTTT
TRBV7-2	15	TRBJ2-1	TRBD1	few	CASSPTGDGYNEQFF	TGTGCCAGCAGCCCAACAGGGGACGGCTACAATGAGCAGTTCTTC
TRBV9	14	TRBJ1-1	-	few	CASSVGRENTEAFF	TGTGCCAGCAGCGTAGGTCGGGAGAACACTGAAGCTTTCTTT
TRBV19	15	TRBJ2-3	TRBD2	few	CASSIYSGKADTQYF	TGTGCCAGTAGTATATACAGCGGGAAGGCAGATACGCAGTATTTT
TRBV7-8	15	TRBJ2-2	TRBD1	-	CASSNRQGAVVELFF	TGTGCCAGCAGCAACCGACAGGGGGCGGTTGTGGAGCTGTTTTTT
TRBV7-6	15	TRBJ2-7	-	-	CASSLTRTENYEQYF	TGTGCCAGCAGCTTAACCCGGACAGAAAACTACGAGCAGTACTTC
TRBV5-4	15	TRBJ1-6	-	-	CASSSDVGGGSPLHF	TGTGCCAGCAGCTCCGACGTTGGAGGAGGCTCACCCCTCCACTTT
TRBV5-5	14	TRBJ2-6	TRBD1	few	CASSGGQGANVLTF	TGTGCCAGCAGCGGGGGACAGGGAGCCAACGTCCTGACTTTC
TRBV27	16	TRBJ2-1	TRBD1	many	CASSRTGTVSYNEQFF	TGTGCCAGCAGTAGGACTGGGACAGTATCCTACAATGAGCAGTTCTTC
TRBV20-1	12	TRBJ1-2	-	-	CSVGSSPMGYTF	TGCAGTGTCGGCAGTAGCCCTATGGGCTACACCTTC
TRBV4-3	15	TRBJ1-2	-	-	CASSQGAIMGYGYTF	TGCGCCAGCAGCCAAGGGGCGATCATGGGCTATGGCTACACCTTC
TRBV4-2	15	TRBJ2-7	TRBD2	-	CASSAGLAGAYEQYF	TGTGCCAGCAGCGCCGGACTAGCGGGGGCCTACGAGCAGTACTTC
TRBV12-3/TRBV12-4	15	TRBJ2-3	-	few	CASSLGPKSTDTQYF	TGTGCCAGCAGTTTAGGACCGAAAAGCACAGATACGCAGTATTTT
TRBV5-1	15	TRBJ2-7	-	few	CASSLAGDASYEQYF	TGCGCCAGCAGCTTGGCGGGGGACGCCTCCTACGAGCAGTACTTC
TRBV28	17	TRBJ1-4	-	many	CASSSPHDRATNEKLFF	TGTGCCAGCAGTTCCCCTCACGACAGAGCAACTAATGAAAAACTGTTTTTT
TRBV12-3/TRBV12-4	14	TRBJ2-1	-	-	CASRSLAGYNEQFF	TGTGCCAGCAGGTCACTAGCAGGCTACAATGAGCAGTTCTTC
TRBV9	13	TRBJ2-7	-	many	CASSVGSYYEQYF	TGTGCCAGCAGCGTCGGGTCCTACTACGAGCAGTACTTC
TRBV9	15	TRBJ2-3	-	-	CASSVWGSGTDTQYF	TGTGCCAGCAGCGTCTGGGGTAGCGGCACAGATACGCAGTATTTT
TRBV20-1	14	TRBJ2-7	TRBD1	-	CSVIRTGGSYEQYF	TGCAGTGTTATAAGGACAGGGGGTTCCTACGAGCAGTACTTC
TRBV18	17	TRBJ1-4	-	-	CASSPNPWRQRAEKLFF	TGTGCCAGCTCACCAAACCCCTGGAGACAAAGAGCTGAAAAACTGTTTTTT
TRBV20-1	12	TRBJ2-1	-	many	CSASRAANEQFF	TGCAGTGCTAGTCGAGCGGCCAATGAGCAGTTCTTC
TRBV20-1	15	TRBJ2-1	TRBD2	-	CSARGAAGAYNEQFF	TGCAGTGCTAGAGGCGCTGCGGGGGCCTACAATGAGCAGTTCTTC
TRBV27	16	TRBJ2-1	TRBD2	-	CASSPKRAGAYNEQFF	TGTGCCAGCAGTCCCAAACGGGCGGGGGCCTACAATGAGCAGTTCTTC
TRBV20-1	13	TRBJ2-7	-	-	CSASAIPSYEQYF	TGCAGTGCTTCCGCGATCCCCTCCTACGAGCAGTACTTC
TRBV20-1	11	TRBJ2-7	-	many	CSVPRPYEQYF	TGCAGTGTACCCAGGCCCTACGAGCAGTACTTC
TRBV7-2	15	TRBJ2-7	-	-	CASSQTNGGKFEQYF	TGTGCCAGCAGCCAAACTAACGGGGGCAAGTTCGAGCAGTACTTC
TRBV11-2	16	TRBJ2-7	TRBD2	-	CASSQTMLAGSYEQYF	TGTGCCAGCAGCCAGACTATGTTAGCGGGATCTTACGAGCAGTACTTC
TRBV28	14	TRBJ1-6	-	many	CASSLSQGRSPLHF	TGTGCCAGCAGTTTGTCGCAGGGCCGATCACCCCTCCACTTT
TRBV4-1	15	TRBJ2-7	TRBD1	-	CASSQLLQGAYEQYF	TGCGCCAGCAGCCAACTGCTTCAGGGGGCCTACGAGCAGTACTTC
TRBV11-2	15	TRBJ2-7	-	-	CASSNPAIVSYEQYF	TGTGCCAGCAGCAACCCGGCCATCGTTTCCTACGAGCAGTACTTC
TRBV9	14	TRBJ1-1	TRBD1	-	CASSDGTEATEAFF	TGTGCCAGCAGCGATGGGACAGAAGCCACTGAAGCTTTCTTT
TRBV18	14	TRBJ1-2	-	few	CASSPPPDSYGYTF	TGTGCCAGCTCACCACCCCCGGACAGTTATGGCTACACCTTC
TRBV20-1	18	TRBJ1-1	TRBD1	few	CSARIPKTGIFMNTEAFF	TGCAGTGCTAGAATACCCAAGACAGGGATCTTCATGAACACTGAAGCTTTCTTT
TRBV13	16	TRBJ2-1	-	few	CASSALALSSYNEQFF	TGTGCCAGCAGCGCCCTAGCGCTGAGCTCCTACAATGAGCAGTTCTTC
TRBV9	15	TRBJ2-3	TRBD1	many	CASSARQGAPDTQYF	TGTGCCAGCAGCGCAAGACAGGGGGCCCCAGATACGCAGTATTTT